The TCR beta chain under discussion was sequenced for a study of regulatory T cells in long-lasting Graves disease. The wider study: Patients met the persistent Graves' disease definition after over 5 years of antithyroid drugs with positive TSH receptor antibodies.

Assembly of TCR beta libraries relied on iRepertoire HTBI primers together with Arm-PCR of CDR3 regions. TCRdb reanalysed the multiplex PCR reads using MiXCR and keeps one entry per CDR3 protein. The sample contains around 430,000 distinct CDR3 sequences, 22% of which appear only once. Described time point: persistent/refractory GD, antithyroid drugs over 5 years with positive TRAb. RNA from PBMCs was the source of the TCR library. Patients all came to the study from an endocrinology department in Xi'an, China. The CDR3 sequence is 11 residues long. V lost 4 bases and J lost 5; bases outside the gene matches: 1. The germline CDR1 and CDR2 sequences are DFQATT and SNEGSKA (reference sequence). This clonotype was counted many times. Its antigen is not identified. Study-level results: Persistent Graves' patients showed reduced TCR diversity versus newly diagnosed patients. Persistent disease preferred TRBV28, TRBJ1-2 and TRBJ2-5.

V gene TRBV20-1 combines with J gene TRBJ1-1; 7 nucleotides agree with TRBD1. The source was peripheral blood mononuclear cells (PBMCs), collected when the disease was refractory, from a patient treated with antithyroid drugs. The sequence was obtained from a female donor with Graves disease. DNA for the CDR3: TGCAGTGCTACCAGGGGGACTGAAGCTTTCTTT. It translates to CSATRGTEAFF.